Listed below are T cell receptor beta chains from one sample, sequenced in a study of response to subunit inactivated influenza vaccine. Using its own MiXCR run on the RT-PCR reads, TCRdb lists one record per CDR3 protein. The profile shows 700,000 to 800,000 distinct CDR3 sequences, under 20% of them singletons. Sequenced here: PBMCs from blood, sampled 5 to 6 days after vaccination. The receptors derive from a man over 45 who received an inactivated influenza vaccine. CDR3s leave out the opening cysteine and the closing phenylalanine or tryptophan. Clone size, where shown, is once, few, many, or a class for clones that have expanded.

14	TRBJ2-2	TRBV7-8	few	ASSLRRNTNTGELF
17	TRBJ2-1	TRBV4-1	.	ASSQGGLGGGLSYNEQF
13	TRBJ2-2	TRBV5-5	few	ASSLRVINTGELF
11	TRBJ1-2	TRBV5-1	many	ASSPGRGHGYT
12	TRBJ1-5	TRBV28	.	AGRGGTGNQPQH
14	TRBJ2-6	TRBV12-3/TRBV12-4	.	ASRTGGTSGANVLT
12	TRBJ2-1	TRBV20-1	.	SAISGRLYNEQF
12	TRBJ2-3	TRBV5-1	.	ASRGGGLTDTQY
14	TRBJ2-2	TRBV12-3/TRBV12-4	many	ASSPSGRAGTGELF
11	TRBJ2-5	TRBV20-1	.	SAKLADQETQY
9	TRBJ2-7	TRBV20-1	few	SPKRGSEQY
13	TRBJ2-7	TRBV14	few	ASSQIGLKAYEQY
14	TRBJ1-5	TRBV12-3/TRBV12-4	few	ASSLAGRYSNQPQH
11	TRBJ2-7	TRBV9	few	ASSARPNYEQY
16	TRBJ1-1	TRBV18	.	ASSHLLARTVMNTEAF
15	TRBJ2-1	TRBV4-2	few	ASSHEKDGRVRNEQF
13	TRBJ2-3	TRBV29-1	many	SVDPAGGHTDTQY
13	TRBJ2-1	TRBV11-2	many	ASSLMGVSGDEQF
11	TRBJ2-7	TRBV7-6	.	ASSPVLSYEQY
12	TRBJ2-3	TRBV20-1	.	SALRVGSTDTQY
14	TRBJ2-1	TRBV9	.	ASRTRGLRTCNEQF
15	TRBJ2-2	TRBV5-1	.	ASSLGRGRSYAGELF
13	TRBJ2-3	TRBV20-1	.	IASNPGGGSDTQY
10	TRBJ1-6	TRBV5-4	few	ASNDLNSPLH
13	TRBJ2-7	TRBV9	few	ASSVGAAPPSEQY
11	TRBJ2-1	TRBV5-1	.	ASSPDRLREQF
11	TRBJ2-1	TRBV11-2	.	ASSLDSLREQF
13	TRBJ2-3	TRBV2	.	ASKRLAGGTDTQY
12	TRBJ1-6	TRBV28	.	ASTPRGYNSPLH
15	TRBJ2-1	TRBV29-1	few	SARTRTGPPNYNEQF
13	TRBJ2-3	TRBV9	.	ASSVGGLRTDTQY
12	TRBJ2-7	TRBV5-1	.	ASSLGDKSYEQY
13	TRBJ2-1	TRBV7-9	.	ASSYGTSGSRQQF
10	TRBJ1-2	TRBV12-3/TRBV12-4	few	ASPNGIGGYT
11	TRBJ2-5	TRBV10-2	.	ASSGGQQETQY
11	TRBJ2-1	TRBV10-3	few	AISGSRDNEQF
12	TRBJ2-7	TRBV5-1	.	ASSPQGVAYEQY
15	TRBJ2-1	TRBV12-3/TRBV12-4	few	ASSPKGTGLPYNEQF
12	TRBJ2-7	TRBV20-1	few	SARGARSSDEQY
12	TRBJ1-4	TRBV12-3/TRBV12-4	few	ASSLPGVGEKLF
15	TRBJ2-2	TRBV5-5	.	ASSSGFLHPNPGELF
13	TRBJ2-2	TRBV28	once	ASSSPRGGDGELF
13	TRBJ2-7	TRBV27	.	ASSGSGTDKYEQY
14	TRBJ2-7	TRBV20-1	many	SARVPAGVTSYEQY
15	TRBJ2-1	TRBV6-1	few	ASRVRSRQGTPNEQF
12	TRBJ2-5	TRBV20-1	.	SASGQGNQETQY
13	TRBJ2-1	TRBV18	.	ASSAPGQGVREQF
13	TRBJ1-3	TRBV10-3	few	AISEEGLSGNTIY
13	TRBJ2-7	TRBV3-1	many	ASSQASGNPYEQY
12	TRBJ2-7	TRBV6-2/TRBV6-3	.	ASSSRRLGYEQY
15	TRBJ2-1	TRBV4-1	few	ASSQDSVGYSYNEQF
12	TRBJ2-2	TRBV24-1	few	ATRREENTGELF
14	TRBJ2-1	TRBV28	.	ASSRSSAFSYNEQF
13	TRBJ2-1	TRBV10-3	many	ATRTSGSGVSEQF
15	TRBJ2-1	TRBV24-1	few	ATSDLRTGTSYNEQF
11	TRBJ2-5	TRBV4-1	.	ASKQTGQETQY
13	TRBJ2-6	TRBV29-1	.	SVRTRSSGANVLT